What follows describes a single T cell receptor beta chain. The antigen is undetermined. Sequence at one end of the junction differs from germline and may be a read error. The method was immunoSEQ multiplex PCR; TCRdb's version includes in-frame clones alone and lacks a portion of them. In the table there are about 100,000 clones, roughly 84% of which are singletons. These data belong to a study of T cell responses to AZD1222 COVID-19 vaccine. Overall study results and limits: Only a handful of AZD1222 recipients, more than five in all, had baseline seropositivity. Spike-specific TCRs gained breadth and depth after people received two AZD1222 doses. Among the donors, most were white British and more were female, and clonal diversity was possibly underestimated. The study sampled repertoires only after the peak T cell response.

The sequence was obtained from an adult in good health. The specimen was peripheral blood, collected on day 0 of AZD1222 vaccination.

CDR3 region: CARKQGLNAEAFF. CDR3 coding DNA: TGTGCCAGAAAACAGGGACTGAACGCTGAAGCTTTCTTT. The gene calls are TRBV27 and TRBJ1-1, with D perhaps TRBD1 (6 bases). The germline CDR1 and CDR2 sequences are MNHEY and SMNVEV (reference sequence). The CDR3 extends over 13 amino acids.